The table lists the clone carrying this TCR beta chain with many counts. Antigen: not known. The germline V gene encodes CDR1 LNHDA and CDR2 SQIVND (reference sequence). The CDR3 sequence is 16 residues long. Trimming left V 6 bases short and J 1 base short, with 16 bases between. Thyroid surgery was performed in patients who had received no treatment beforehand. This sample is drawn from a study of metastatic and nonmetastatic thyroid tumors. Study in general: Comparison of repertoires was carried out across blood and tumor or nodule tissue from malignant and benign thyroid patients. The study's findings and limits: Compared with benign nodules, malignant thyroid tumors were reported to have significantly higher TCR beta diversity in both blood and tumor.

TCRdb reanalyzed the PCR reads with MiXCR. The sample contains tens of thousands of clones, approximately 25% of which appear only once. The TCR sequence derives from a female donor with papillary thyroid cancer or a benign thyroid nodule (not recorded which). Some clones in this sample may be carry-over from other donors' samples. The sequenced sample was blood. The chain recombines TRBV19 with TRBJ1-3; no reliable D call. The CDR3: CASSPAEGVSGNTIYF. In nucleotides, the CDR3 is TGTGCCAGTAGCCCGGCGGAGGGAGTGTCTGGAAACACCATATATTTT.